Included here is one TCR beta chain sequence, with context. This sample was taken from a study of blood T cells in healthy people across ages. With a J-beta primer mix and a sample-barcoded 5' primer, a second PCR ran roughly 6 to 11 cycles. TCRdb ran MiXCR on the 5' RACE reads and lists one entry per CDR3 protein. The sample lists about 810,000 distinct CDR3 sequences; about 36% were seen once. V was cut by 4 bases and J by 1 base, with 14 bases left in between. This CDR3 spans 16 amino acids. The germline V gene has CDR1 SGHVS and CDR2 FQNEAQ. J is TRBJ2-1 and V is TRBV7-8; D tentatively reads TRBD1 or TRBD2 (5 bases each). The TCR originated in a man aged 18 to 29 in good health. The specimen was blood. The DNA of the CDR3 is TGTGCCAGCAGCTGGGGATGGGGGTCGTCCTACAATGAGCAGTTCTTC. Translating gives CASSWGWGSSYNEQFF.